One sample yielded the 24 T cell receptor beta chains listed below, sequenced in a study of T cell responses to AZD1222 COVID-19 vaccine. Libraries were prepared by immunoSEQ multiplex PCR; TCRdb keeps only in-frame clonotypes and omits some of them. The table shows 170,000 or so clones, with 75% to 95% occurring only once. The sequenced sample was peripheral blood, obtained on day 0 of AZD1222 vaccination. The receptors here all came from an adult in good health.

V gene TRBV5-8 combines with J gene TRBJ1-2; 8 bases fit TRBD1. J lost 4 bases, V lost 4 bases, and 12 bases had no gene match. The V gene's germline CDR1 is SGHTS and CDR2 YDEGEE. CDR3 length: 16 amino acids. The chain's CDR3 is CASSRSGTGFLYGYTF. CDR3 coding DNA: TGTGCCAGCAGCCGATCCGGGACAGGCTTTCTCTATGGCTACACCTTC.

The count of this clone is one. The V gene is TRBV19, the J gene TRBJ1-1, with a possible D match to TRBD1 (6 bases). Germline V gives CDR1 LNHDA, CDR2 SQIVND (reference sequence). The CDR3 length is 16 residues. V lost 3 bases to trimming and J lost 5 bases, with 19 bases between them. This CDR3 is CASSIRGTGQGTEAFF. The CDR3 nucleotides read TGTGCCAGTAGTATTCGTGGCACAGGCCAGGGGACTGAAGCTTTCTTT.

J is TRBJ1-1 and V is TRBV13; TRBD1 might be the D (5 bases). The length of the CDR3 is 15 residues. Germline loops: CDR1 PRHDT, CDR2 FYEKMQ (reference sequence). Deletions cut 5 bases from V and 3 bases from J, with 16 bases between. CDR3 sequence: CASSNGGTWDTEAFF. The CDR3 coding sequence is TGTGCCAGCAGCAACGGTGGGACCTGGGACACTGAAGCTTTCTTT.

CDR3 coding DNA: TGTGCCAGTAGTAGTATATATGTCGGACCAAACTATGGCTACACCTTC. Its protein is CASSSIYVGPNYGYTF. The chain uses TRBV19 and TRBJ1-2; D is undetermined. In germline, CDR1 is LNHDA, CDR2 SQIVND (reference sequence). This CDR3 has 16 residues. Trimming removed 4 bases at V and 2 bases at J, with 17 bases between. Using reference TRBV19 and TRBJ1-2 for the parts outside the CDR3, the full variable domain is DGGITQSPKYLFRKEGQNVTLSCEQNLNHDAMYWYRQDPGQGLRLIYYSQIVNDFQKGDIAEGYSVSREKKESFPLTVTSAQKNPTAFYLCASSSIYVGPNYGYTFGSGTRLTVV.

The rearrangement links TRBV4-3 to TRBJ1-2; a weak D match, TRBD1 (5 bases). Germline V gives CDR1 LGHNA, CDR2 YSLEER. Trimming shortened V by 1 base and J by 8 bases, and 20 bases separated the two germline ends. CDR3 length: 16 residues. Here the CDR3 DNA reads TGCGCCAGCAGCCAAGCCGCGGGGGGAATCCTGCCCGGCTACACCTTC. It is translated as CASSQAAGGILPGYTF.

The chain has TRBV21-1 and TRBJ1-2. TRBV21-1 is shown as a pseudogene. CDR3 size: 19 residues. The CDR3 spells CASSKGGGTSLGSIGGYTF. In DNA form, the CDR3 reads TGTGCCAGCAGCAAAGGGGGGGGCACAAGCTTGGGATCTATAGGTGGCTACACCTTC.

The chain couples TRBV7-2 to TRBJ1-2; D unresolved. With 5 bases removed from V and 8 bases from J, the gap between germline ends came to 12 bases. The CDR3 extends over 12 amino acids. Per the germline V gene, CDR1 is SGHTA and CDR2 is FQGNSA. The CDR3 region has the DNA TGTGCCAGCAGCACAACAATAGGCGGCTACACCTTC. It encodes CASSTTIGGYTF.

The gene calls are TRBV12-3 or TRBV12-4 and TRBJ2-5; the D gene could be TRBD1 or TRBD2 (5 bases each). This CDR3 has 13 amino acids. The V and J ends lost 8 bases and 1 base respectively, with 11 bases between them. The CDR3 coding sequence is TGTGCCAGCCATTGGGGGACCCAAGAGACCCAGTACTTC. Translation gives CASHWGTQETQYF.

The V and J genes are TRBV5-1 and TRBJ1-4; D unresolved. With 1 base removed from V and 5 bases from J, the gap between germline ends came to 21 bases. Germline values: CDR1 SGHRS, CDR2 YFSETQ. The CDR3 covers 18 residues. This CDR3 reads CASSLSLPGVGLNEKLFF. In DNA form, the CDR3 reads TGCGCCAGCAGCTTGAGCCTCCCGGGTGTGGGCTTAAATGAAAAACTGTTTTTT.

The rearrangement joins TRBV28 to TRBJ2-7; 7 nucleotides match TRBD1. The CDR3 has 16 residues. CDR1 and CDR2 from the germline V gene are MDHEN and SYDVKM. The V segment lost 5 bases and the J segment 2 bases; nucleotides outside the gene matches: 12. CDR3 coding DNA: TGTGCCAGCAGTCCGACCCCCGGGACAGCGACCTACGAGCAGTACTTC. Translation gives CASSPTPGTATYEQYF. Together with reference TRBV28 and TRBJ2-7, the CDR3 gives the full variable domain: DVKVTQSSRYLVKRTGEKVFLECVQDMDHENMFWYRQDPGLGLRLIYFSYDVKMKEKGDIPEGYSVSREKKERFSLILESASTNQTSMYLCASSPTPGTATYEQYFGPGTRLTVT.

The chain is built from TRBV7-9 and TRBJ2-3, with D uncertain. Between the trimmed V and J ends, which lost 5 bases and 6 bases, there was a span of 15 bases. The CDR3 totals 14 residues. Germline values: CDR1 SEHNR, CDR2 FQNEAQ (reference sequence). The CDR3 coding sequence is TGTGCCAGCAGCCCCAAAGGCCCGGACGATACGCAGTATTTT. It is translated as CASSPKGPDDTQYF.

This chain joins TRBV30 and TRBJ1-1; D gene ambiguous. Germline V gene sequence: CDR1 GTSNPN, CDR2 SVGIG (reference sequence). The CDR3 length is 13 residues. V was clipped by 3 bases and J by 1 base, with 9 bases between them. DNA of the CDR3: TGTGCCTGGAGCAAACAGAGGAACACTGAAGCTTTCTTT. Encoded protein: CAWSKQRNTEAFF.

The V and J genes are TRBV9 and TRBJ1-3; 7 nucleotides agree with TRBD1. The CDR3 covers 15 residues. Germline V CDR1 and CDR2: SGDLS, YYNGEE. V shed 3 bases, J shed 0 bases, and the junction held 3 bases outside the gene matches. The CDR3 here is CASSGPGGSGNTIYF. For the CDR3, the DNA is TGTGCCAGCAGCGGCCCAGGGGGCTCTGGAAACACCATATATTTT.

The chain joins TRBV28 to TRBJ1-1, with D perhaps TRBD1 (5 bases). CDR1 and CDR2 (germline): MDHEN, SYDVKM. V was clipped by 7 bases and J by 0 bases, with 15 bases between them. The CDR3 runs 15 residues. CDR3 DNA sequence: TGTGCCAGCATGCGCGGTGGGACCATGAACACTGAAGCTTTCTTT. Encoded protein: CASMRGGTMNTEAFF.

The chain recombines TRBV13 with TRBJ2-1; TRBD2 matches 8 bases. This CDR3 is 15 amino acids long. The V gene end was trimmed by 8 bases and the J gene end by 1 base; junction bases not matched to a gene: 7. Germline V lookup: CDR1 PRHDT, CDR2 FYEKMQ (reference sequence). The CDR3 coding sequence is TGTGCCAGCCTAGGGCGGGGGGAGTCCTACAATGAGCAGTTCTTC. This codes for CASLGRGESYNEQFF.

This clone was detected once. The rearrangement joins TRBV30 to TRBJ1-4; D unresolved. The CDR3 is 15 amino acids. V was shortened by 2 bases and J by 6 bases, with 16 bases between the two germline ends. The V gene's germline CDR1 is GTSNPN and CDR2 SVGIG (reference sequence). Here the CDR3 reads CAWSTRGRADEKLFF. Here the CDR3 DNA reads TGTGCCTGGAGTACCCGGGGAAGGGCGGATGAAAAACTGTTTTTT.

This clone has only one observation. This rearrangement joins TRBV28 to TRBJ2-1; possible D gene TRBD2, 5 bases. The CDR3 is 14 amino acids. Trimming stripped 10 bases from V and 7 bases from J, with 20 bases between. Germline assignment: CDR1 MDHEN and CDR2 SYDVKM. This CDR3 reads CATQGGVWKNEQFF. CDR3 sequence (DNA): TGTGCCACTCAAGGAGGAGTTTGGAAAAATGAGCAGTTCTTC.

This chain joins TRBV11-3 and TRBJ1-6; D is perhaps TRBD1 (5 bases). The CDR3 has 15 amino acids. Trimming removed 5 bases at V and 4 bases at J, with 12 bases between. Germline CDR1 is SGHNT and CDR2 is YENEEA. The DNA of the CDR3 is TGTGCCAGCAGCCACCTGACAGTTTATAATTCACCCCTCCACTTT. Translation: CASSHLTVYNSPLHF.

The chain combines TRBV6-2 or TRBV6-3 with TRBJ2-5; no clear D. This CDR3 has 15 residues. V lost 2 bases and J lost 4, with 14 bases in between. Germline V gives CDR1 MNHEY, CDR2 SVGEGT. The CDR3 protein is CASSYEQLKVETQYF. DNA of the CDR3: TGTGCCAGCAGTTACGAACAGCTCAAGGTAGAGACCCAGTACTTC.

J is TRBJ1-5 and V is TRBV3-1 (or the pseudogene TRBV3-2); the D is unclear. This CDR3 has 14 amino acids. Trimming removed 2 bases at V and 7 bases at J, with 12 bases between. Germline-derived CDR1 and CDR2 are LGHDT and YNNKEL (reference sequence). CDR3 nucleotide sequence: TGTGCCAGCAGCCAAAACCCCCATGGGCAGCCCCAGCATTTT. This encodes CASSQNPHGQPQHF.

This chain links TRBV10-3 with TRBJ1-1, with D tentatively TRBD1 (6 bases). Germline V gives CDR1 ENHRY, CDR2 SYGVKD. V lost 0 bases to trimming and J lost 5 bases, with 7 bases between them. CDR3 length equals 13 residues. The CDR3 reads CAISESQGTEAFF. CDR3 nucleotide sequence: TGTGCCATCAGTGAGTCGCAGGGGACTGAAGCTTTCTTT.

The gene calls are TRBV7-9 and TRBJ1-2, with 7 positions matching TRBD1. Germline CDR1 and CDR2: SEHNR and FQNEAQ (reference sequence). The J segment lost 4 bases and the V segment lost 8 bases, leaving 7 bases of the junction unmatched. This CDR3 has 13 amino acids. The CDR3 region is CASGPGQSYGYTF. CDR3 sequence (DNA): TGTGCCAGCGGGCCGGGACAGAGCTATGGCTACACCTTC.

The chain has TRBV7-2 and TRBJ2-7, with TRBD1 as a possible D gene (5 bases). The CDR3 is made up of 14 amino acids. V dropped 7 bases and J dropped 4 bases, with 17 bases sitting between them. Per the germline V gene, CDR1 is SGHTA and CDR2 is FQGNSA. The CDR3 loop reads CASTAHQGPYEQYF. The CDR3 DNA follows: TGTGCCAGCACCGCACATCAGGGCCCTTACGAGCAGTACTTC.

The rearrangement links TRBV6-5 to TRBJ1-6; possibly TRBD1 for D (6 bases). Between the trimmed V and J ends, which lost 6 bases and 9 bases, there was a span of 15 bases. The CDR3 covers 14 residues. Germline CDR1 is MNHEY and CDR2 is SVGAGI. CDR3 sequence reads: CASRIQGTGSPLHF. In DNA form, the CDR3 reads TGTGCCAGCAGGATACAGGGAACAGGTTCACCCCTCCACTTT.